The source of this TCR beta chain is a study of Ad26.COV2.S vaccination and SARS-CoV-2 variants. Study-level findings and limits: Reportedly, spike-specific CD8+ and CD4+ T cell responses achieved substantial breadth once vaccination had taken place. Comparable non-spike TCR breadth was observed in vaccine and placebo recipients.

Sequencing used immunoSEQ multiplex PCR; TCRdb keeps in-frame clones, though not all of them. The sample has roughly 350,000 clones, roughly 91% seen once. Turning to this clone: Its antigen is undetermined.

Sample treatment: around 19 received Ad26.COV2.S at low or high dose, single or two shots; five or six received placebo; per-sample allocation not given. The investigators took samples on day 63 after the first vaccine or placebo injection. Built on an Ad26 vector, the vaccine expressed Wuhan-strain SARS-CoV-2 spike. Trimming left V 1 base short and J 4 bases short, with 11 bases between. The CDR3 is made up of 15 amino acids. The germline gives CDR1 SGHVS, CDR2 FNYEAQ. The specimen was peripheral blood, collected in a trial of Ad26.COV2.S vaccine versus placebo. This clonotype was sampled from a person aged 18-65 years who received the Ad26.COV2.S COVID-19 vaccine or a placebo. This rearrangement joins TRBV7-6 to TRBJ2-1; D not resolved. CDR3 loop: CASSLVPKGYNEQFF. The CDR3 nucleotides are TGTGCCAGCAGCTTAGTCCCTAAAGGGTACAATGAGCAGTTCTTC.